This T cell receptor beta chain was sequenced during a study of T-cell memory formation after mild COVID-19. Study-level findings and limits: The study detected some responding clones in pre-infection memory, suggesting cross-reactive memory joined.

The table lists this clonotype with a count of one. The target antigen is unknown. TCRdb re-called the 5' RACE reads through MiXCR, storing one row per CDR3 protein. This sample has 350,000 to 500,000 distinct CDR3 sequences; around 17% occur once, and the top ten carry 20% to 25%. The clonotype originates from a man between 18 and 35 years old who had mild COVID-19 (a few samples of this study predate the infection). Cell type and time point are not known. Sequencing was performed on PBMCs or a T cell subset sorted from them (not recorded which).

The CDR3 loop is CASSSDRVVGSNQPQHF. The CDR3 DNA reads as TGTGCCAGCAGCTCCGACAGGGTAGTAGGTAGCAATCAGCCCCAGCATTTT. This sequence joins TRBV7-8 and TRBJ1-5, with 7 bases fitting TRBD1. CDR1 is SGHVS, CDR2 FQNEAQ, per germline. J lost 0 bases, V lost 4 bases, and 9 bases had no gene match. The CDR3 has 17 amino acids.